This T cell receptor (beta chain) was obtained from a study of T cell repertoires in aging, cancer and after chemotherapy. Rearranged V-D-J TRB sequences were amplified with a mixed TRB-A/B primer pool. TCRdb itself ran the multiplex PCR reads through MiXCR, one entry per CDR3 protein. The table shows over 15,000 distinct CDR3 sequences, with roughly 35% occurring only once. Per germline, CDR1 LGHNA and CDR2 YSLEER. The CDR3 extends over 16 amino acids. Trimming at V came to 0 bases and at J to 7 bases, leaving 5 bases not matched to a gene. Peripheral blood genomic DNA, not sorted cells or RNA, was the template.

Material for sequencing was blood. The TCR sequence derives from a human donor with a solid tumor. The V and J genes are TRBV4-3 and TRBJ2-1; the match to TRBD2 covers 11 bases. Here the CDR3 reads CASSQELAGVFNEQFF. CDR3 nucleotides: TGCGCCAGCAGCCAAGAACTAGCGGGAGTGTTTAATGAGCAGTTCTTC.